This T cell receptor beta chain emerged from a study of CD8+CD57+ T cells in acquired aplastic anemia. Study-level background: The sorted CD4+ and CD8+ cells yielded an average roughly 3 ug of DNA. Study results and limitations: The study found no significant CD8+ Simpson's diversity difference between patients and controls.

Only patients with CD8+CD57+ cell expansion on flow cytometry were chosen for sequencing. Untreated patients provided the blood samples, with no therapy given before sampling. Genomic DNA provided the template from which TCR beta VDJ and CDR3 profiles were obtained. From the reads, TCRdb called clonotypes with MiXCR, one entry per CDR3 protein. Of 200,000 to 250,000 distinct CDR3 sequences detected, around three fifths appear once; the ten largest clones hold roughly 64%. Germline V lookup: CDR1 SGHTA, CDR2 FQGNSA. CDR3 length: 11 residues. The germline V and J ends were trimmed by 5 bases and 7 bases, with 8 bases remaining between them. With respect to this clonotype: Its target is not known.

The sequence came from a human donor with aplastic anemia. V usage is TRBV7-2 and J usage is TRBJ1-1; D is uncertain. The sequencing input was sorted CD4+, CD8+, or CD8+CD57+ T cells (not recorded which) from PBMCs. The CDR3 is CASSPGREAFF. CDR3 sequence (DNA): TGTGCCAGCAGCCCCGGTCGTGAAGCTTTCTTT.